A single sample gave rise to the 5 T cell receptor beta chains below, sequenced in a study of beta chain features in type 1 diabetes. Study-level results: All four CD4+ subsets of Type 1 diabetes patients contained TCRB CDR3s that were moderately but significantly shorter.

For these receptors, no antigen is known. The investigators reverse transcribed all of the isolated RNA, so they sequenced expressed TCRB transcripts. The data were produced by immunoSEQ multiplex PCR, yet TCRdb's version contains in-frame clones alone and is incomplete. The sample consists of roughly 14,000 clones, over 60% of them appearing once. Source material: stem cell memory CD4+ T cells from blood. These receptors were obtained from a woman between 18 and 30 years old with type 1 diabetes.

The V gene is TRBV5-6, the J gene TRBJ1-1; D is undetermined. The CDR3 contains 14 residues. The V and J ends lost 6 bases and 6 bases respectively, with 18 bases between them. Germline lookup yields CDR1 SGHDT and CDR2 YYEEEE. The CDR3 spells CASTSIRLTSEAFF. The CDR3 coding sequence is TGTGCCAGCACCTCGATCAGGTTAACTTCTGAAGCTTTCTTT.

This clone appeared a few times. The chain's CDR3 is CATSPRDITLVETQYF. The CDR3 DNA follows: TGTGCCACCAGCCCCCGGGACATCACACTTGTGGAGACCCAGTACTTC. The chain recombines TRBV15 with TRBJ2-5; D might be TRBD1 (6 bases). V lost 5 bases, J lost 5 bases, and 21 bases lay in between. Per germline, CDR1 LNHNV and CDR2 YYDKDF (reference sequence). The CDR3 contains 16 residues.

The sample holds a few counts of this clone. The CDR3 here is CASSSRTSGLETQYF. CDR3 DNA: TGTGCCAGCAGCTCGCGGACTAGCGGGCTAGAGACCCAGTACTTC. J is TRBJ2-5 and V is TRBV7-2; 11 nucleotides match TRBD2. Trimming took 4 bases from V and 4 from J; bases not matched to a gene: 5. CDR1 is SGHTA, CDR2 FQGNSA, per germline. The CDR3 extends over 15 amino acids. The variable domain in full, completed from reference TRBV7-2 and TRBJ2-5, reads GAGVSQSPSNKVTEKGKDVELRCDPISGHTALYWYRQSLGQGLEFLIYFQGNSAPDKSGLPSDRFSAERTGGSVSTLTIQRTQQEDSAVYLCASSSRTSGLETQYFGPGTRLLVL.

The chain couples TRBV7-2 to TRBJ2-1; 10 nucleotides match TRBD1. The CDR3 is 15 amino acids. The ends lost 5 bases at V and 12 bases at J; junction bases unmatched: 13. CDR1 is SGHTA, CDR2 FQGNSA, per germline. The CDR3, as DNA: TGTGCCAGCAGCCCCGGGGGGACAGGGGCATTCGGGCAGTTCTTC. Amino acids: CASSPGGTGAFGQFF.

The chain is built from TRBV9 and TRBJ2-7; TRBD1 aligns across 9 bases. The V and J ends lost 3 bases and 0 bases, in that order; junction bases with no gene match: 13. Germline CDR1 SGDLS, CDR2 YYNGEE. CDR3 length equals 18 residues. This CDR3 is CASSAGSGTGQSSYEQYF. The CDR3 DNA reads as TGTGCCAGCAGCGCCGGCTCCGGGACAGGGCAGAGCTCCTACGAGCAGTACTTC.